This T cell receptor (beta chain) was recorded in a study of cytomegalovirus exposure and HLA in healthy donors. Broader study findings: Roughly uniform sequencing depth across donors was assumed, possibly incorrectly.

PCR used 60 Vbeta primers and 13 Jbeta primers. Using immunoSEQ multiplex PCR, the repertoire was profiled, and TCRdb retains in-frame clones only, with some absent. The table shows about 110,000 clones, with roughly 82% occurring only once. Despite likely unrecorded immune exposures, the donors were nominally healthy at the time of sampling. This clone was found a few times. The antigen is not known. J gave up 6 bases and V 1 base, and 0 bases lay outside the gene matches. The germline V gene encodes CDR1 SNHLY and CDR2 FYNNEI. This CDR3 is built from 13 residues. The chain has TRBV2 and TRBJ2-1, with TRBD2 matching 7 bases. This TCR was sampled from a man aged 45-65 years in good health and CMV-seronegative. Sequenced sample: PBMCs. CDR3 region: CASSEGTSNEQFF. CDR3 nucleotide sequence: TGTGCCAGCAGTGAAGGGACTAGCAATGAGCAGTTCTTC.